This entry features one T cell receptor beta chain sequence. A junction boundary mismatches the germline segment, possibly from a read error. This entry is derived from a study of cytomegalovirus exposure and HLA in healthy donors. From germline, CDR1 is ENHRY and CDR2 SYGVKD. This CDR3 has 15 residues. PCR primers comprised 60 Vbeta and 13 Jbeta primers. Profiled with immunoSEQ multiplex PCR; TCRdb holds only in-frame clones, not every one. Of over 150,000 clones listed, 75% to 85% are singletons. The chain couples TRBV10-3 to TRBJ2-1, with D possibly matching TRBD2 (6 bases). The sample consisted of PBMCs. The sequence was obtained from a man aged 30-40 years in good health and CMV-seropositive. CDR3 residues: CASSYSTGDLDEQFF. CDR3 coding DNA: TGTGCCAGCAGTTACTCGACGGGGGACTTGGATGAGCAGTTCTTC.